The 8 T cell receptor beta chains below were found in one sample sequenced in a study of blood T cells in healthy people across ages (dated by TCRdb to the mid-2010s). The receptor library was made with 5' RACE. Sequencing instrument: Illumina HiSeq 2500. A second PCR of 7 to 11 cycles was run with a J-beta primer mix and a sample-barcoded 5' primer. TCRdb took the public reads, trimmed them with fastp at Q25, ran MiXCR for clone calling and kept in-frame beta chains. Rows are combined by CDR3 protein, so each entry shows the most common genes and DNA. The sample data list roughly 1.6 million distinct CDR3 sequences, and almost 35% of these were observed just once. The ten largest clones capture roughly 12% of the sample. Specimen: blood. The receptor source for this set is a woman aged 30 to 39 in good health.

This clonotype was observed at least ten times. The rearrangement joins TRBV4-1 to TRBJ2-5; D uncertain. The length of the CDR3 is 14 residues. The V end was cut by 4 bases, the J end by 4 bases, with 13 bases between. CDR1 is MGHRA and CDR2 is YSYEKL in the germline V gene. The CDR3: CASSPPAGRETQYF. DNA for the CDR3: TGCGCCAGCAGCCCCCCCGCAGGACGAGAGACCCAGTACTTC.

This clonotype was seen a few times. The CDR3 is CASVPTSEQYF. The DNA of the CDR3 is TGCGCCAGCGTCCCAACCTCCGAGCAGTACTTC. This chain connects TRBV10-2 to TRBJ2-7, with D unresolved. Looked up from germline, CDR1 is WSHSY and CDR2 is SAAADI. Deletions cut 8 bases from V and 6 bases from J, with 11 bases between. The CDR3 has 11 residues.

Turning to this clonotype: The junction departs from the called germline gene at one end, perhaps through a read error. The chain combines TRBV6-5 with TRBJ2-1; 10 positions match TRBD2. Germline V lookup: CDR1 MNHEY, CDR2 SVGAGI. CDR3 length equals 19 residues. Written as DNA, the CDR3 is TGTGCCAGCAGTTACTCGTTGTTGCCTAGCGGGAGCTCCTACAATGGGCAGTTCTTC. It is translated as CASSYSLLPSGSSYNGQFF.

In this sample, this clonotype turned up a few times. V is TRBV9 and J is TRBJ1-4; a possible D gene is TRBD1 (6 bases). This CDR3 contains 15 residues. V was trimmed by 2 bases and J by 0 bases, leaving 8 bases between them. Per the germline V gene, CDR1 is SGDLS and CDR2 is YYNGEE. The CDR3 DNA sequence: TGTGCCAGCAGCGTGGGGACAACAACTAATGAAAAACTGTTTTTT. Translation: CASSVGTTTNEKLFF. Complete variable domain (other parts from reference TRBV9 and TRBJ1-4): DSGVTQTPKHLITATGQRVTLRCSPRSGDLSVYWYQQSLDQGLQFLIQYYNGEERAKGNILERFSAQQFPDLHSELNLSSLELGDSALYFCASSVGTTTNEKLFFGSGTQLSVL.

The rearrangement joins TRBV2 to TRBJ2-1; perhaps TRBD2 as D (5 bases). V was trimmed by 3 bases and J by 3 bases, leaving 24 bases between them. There are 19 residues in the CDR3. Germline CDR1 SNHLY, CDR2 FYNNEI. CDR3 residues: CASSDPLEMSGPVYNEQFF. The CDR3 DNA follows: TGTGCCAGCAGTGACCCGTTGGAGATGAGCGGTCCCGTCTACAATGAGCAGTTCTTC.

This chain joins TRBV4-2 and TRBJ2-3; a weak D match, TRBD2 (5 bases). V lost 0 bases to trimming and J lost 14 bases, with 15 bases between them. The germline V gene has CDR1 LGHNA and CDR2 YNFKEQ. The CDR3 has 13 amino acids. The CDR3 sequence is CASSQDLKGERYF. The DNA for the CDR3 is TGTGCCAGCAGCCAAGATCTTAAGGGAGAAAGGTATTTT.

The chain couples TRBV4-1 to TRBJ2-3; possible D gene TRBD2, 5 bases. V was clipped by 0 bases and J by 6 bases, with 16 bases between them. CDR3 length: 16 residues. From germline, CDR1 is MGHRA and CDR2 YSYEKL. For the CDR3, the DNA is TGCGCCAGCAGCCAAGAAAGGCTTCGGGATGGGGATACGCAGTATTTT. Translating it yields CASSQERLRDGDTQYF.

This chain links TRBV7-2 with TRBJ2-7, with a possible D match to TRBD2 (6 bases). The V end lost 1 base, the J end lost 2 bases, and 12 bases lay between the germline ends. The CDR3 spans 15 residues. CDR1 and CDR2 (germline): SGHTA, FQGNSA. This CDR3 reads CASSLGSGVPYEQYF. As DNA, the CDR3 is TGTGCCAGCAGCTTAGGTAGCGGAGTACCCTACGAGCAGTACTTC. Full variable domain (rest looked up from reference TRBV7-2 and TRBJ2-7): GAGVSQSPSNKVTEKGKDVELRCDPISGHTALYWYRQSLGQGLEFLIYFQGNSAPDKSGLPSDRFSAERTGGSVSTLTIQRTQQEDSAVYLCASSLGSGVPYEQYFGPGTRLTVT.